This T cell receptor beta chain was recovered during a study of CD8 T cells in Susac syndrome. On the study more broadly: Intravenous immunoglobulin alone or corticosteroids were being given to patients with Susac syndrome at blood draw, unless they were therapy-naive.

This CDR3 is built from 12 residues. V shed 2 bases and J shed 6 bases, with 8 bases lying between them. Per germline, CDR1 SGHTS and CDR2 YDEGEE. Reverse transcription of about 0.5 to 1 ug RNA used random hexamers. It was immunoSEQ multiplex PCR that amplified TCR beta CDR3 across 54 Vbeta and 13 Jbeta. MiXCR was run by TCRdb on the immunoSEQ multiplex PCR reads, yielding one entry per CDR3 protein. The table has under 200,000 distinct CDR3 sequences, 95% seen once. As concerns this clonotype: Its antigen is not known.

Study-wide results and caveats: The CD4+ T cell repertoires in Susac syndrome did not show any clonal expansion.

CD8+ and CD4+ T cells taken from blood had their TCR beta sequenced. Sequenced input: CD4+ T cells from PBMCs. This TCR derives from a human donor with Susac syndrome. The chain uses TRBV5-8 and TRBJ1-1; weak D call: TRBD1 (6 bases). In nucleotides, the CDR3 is TGTGCCAGCAGCTTCAGGGGACCTGAAGCTTTCTTT. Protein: CASSFRGPEAFF.